Shown below are 15 T cell receptor beta chains from a single sample sequenced in a study of glioma-infiltrating T cells after dendritic cell vaccination. The table came from immunoSEQ multiplex PCR; TCRdb's copy has only in-frame clones and leaves some out. Here the sample spans some 110,000 clones, 90% being singletons. Time point denoted: after dendritic cell vaccination, including at tumor progression/relapse. The input for sequencing was blood, taken after dendritic cell vaccination. The receptors originated from a human donor with glioblastoma.

This rearrangement joins TRBV2 to TRBJ2-3; no definite D call. Germline loops: CDR1 SNHLY, CDR2 FYNNEI. V was shortened by 6 bases and J by 0 bases, with 10 bases between the two germline ends. This CDR3 is built from 14 residues. The CDR3: CASRLLTSTDTQYF. The CDR3 DNA reads as TGTGCCAGCAGACTCCTTACTAGCACAGATACGCAGTATTTT. The variable domain in full, with the rest retrieved from reference TRBV2 and TRBJ2-3, is EPEVTQTPSHQVTQMGQEVILRCVPISNHLYFYWYRQILGQKVEFLVSFYNNEISEKSEIFDDQFSVERPDGSNFTLKIRSTKLEDSAMYFCASRLLTSTDTQYFGPGTRLTVL.

This rearrangement joins TRBV27 to TRBJ2-1; D gene unclear. V lost 7 bases and J lost 7, with 11 bases in between. CDR3 length equals 12 residues. Per germline, CDR1 MNHEY and CDR2 SMNVEV (reference sequence). The CDR3 coding sequence is TGTGCCAGCACCGCTGGGCGAAATGAGCAGTTCTTC. This gives the protein CASTAGRNEQFF.

The rearrangement joins TRBV9 to TRBJ1-3; TRBD1 aligns across 8 bases. The length of the CDR3 is 14 residues. Trimming removed 3 bases from V and 7 bases from J; junction bases left unmatched: 6. Germline V gene lookup returns CDR1 SGDLS and CDR2 YYNGEE. CDR3 nucleotides: TGTGCCAGCAGCGCGGGACAGGCCCCCAACACCATATATTTT. This encodes CASSAGQAPNTIYF.

The rearrangement joins TRBV18 to TRBJ1-3, with TRBD1 as a possible D gene (6 bases). V was clipped by 2 bases and J by 0 bases, with 11 bases between them. CDR3 length: 16 residues. Germline V CDR1 and CDR2: KGHSH, LQKENI. This CDR3 is CASSPTGTPSGNTIYF. The CDR3, as DNA: TGTGCCAGCTCACCAACAGGGACACCCTCTGGAAACACCATATATTTT.

The chain joins TRBV2 to TRBJ2-7; 8 nucleotides agree with TRBD2. Germline loops: CDR1 SNHLY, CDR2 FYNNEI. This CDR3 spans 17 amino acids. Trimming took 6 bases from V and 7 from J; bases not matched to a gene: 20. DNA of the CDR3: TGTGCCAGCAGGGACCCCGGGGGGGCGGGTAATACCGCAGAGCAGTACTTC. Translated: CASRDPGGAGNTAEQYF. Full variable domain (missing parts from reference TRBV2 and TRBJ2-7): EPEVTQTPSHQVTQMGQEVILRCVPISNHLYFYWYRQILGQKVEFLVSFYNNEISEKSEIFDDQFSVERPDGSNFTLKIRSTKLEDSAMYFCASRDPGGAGNTAEQYFGPGTRLTVT.

The chain couples TRBV6-1 to TRBJ1-1, with D perhaps TRBD1 (6 bases). Trimming left V 6 bases short and J 4 bases short, with 15 bases between. The CDR3 consists of 14 residues. Per germline, CDR1 MNHNS and CDR2 SASEGT. CDR3 residues: CASRHPGVGTEAFF. The DNA of the CDR3 is TGTGCCAGCAGACATCCAGGGGTTGGCACTGAAGCTTTCTTT.

The chain has TRBV7-3 and TRBJ2-2; D is possibly TRBD2 (6 bases). The V gene's germline CDR1 is SGHTA and CDR2 FQGTGA. The CDR3 extends over 15 amino acids. Trimming took off 6 bases at V and 2 bases at J, with 13 bases between the two ends. The CDR3: CASSPSGSNTGELFF. DNA of the CDR3: TGTGCCAGCAGTCCCAGCGGGTCCAACACCGGGGAGCTGTTTTTT. Full variable domain (missing parts from reference TRBV7-3 and TRBJ2-2): GAGVSQTPSNKVTEKGKYVELRCDPISGHTALYWYRQSLGQGPEFLIYFQGTGAADDSGLPNDRFFAVRPEGSVSTLKIQRTERGDSAVYLCASSPSGSNTGELFFGEGSRLTVL.

CDR3 residues: CASTKEAGELFF. The CDR3 DNA reads TGTGCCAGCACCAAGGAGGCCGGGGAGCTGTTTTTT. The V and J genes are TRBV2 and TRBJ2-2; D may be TRBD2 (5 bases). Germline CDR1 and CDR2: SNHLY and FYNNEI. V was trimmed by 7 bases and J by 6 bases, leaving 9 bases between them. CDR3 size: 12 residues.

This rearrangement joins TRBV4-2 to TRBJ1-2; TRBD1 matches at 10 bases. V lost 4 bases to trimming and J lost 8 bases; unmatched junction nucleotides: 10. From germline, CDR1 is LGHNA and CDR2 YNFKEQ. The CDR3 totals 15 residues. The DNA of the CDR3 is TGTGCCAGCAGCCCAGTTGGACAGGGGGATGGCGGCTACACCTTC. Encoded protein: CASSPVGQGDGGYTF.

The chain links TRBV6-1 to TRBJ2-1, with D unclear. Germline V gives CDR1 MNHNS, CDR2 SASEGT. V gave up 6 bases and J gave up 6 bases, with 15 bases separating them. CDR3 length: 14 residues. In nucleotides, the CDR3 is TGTGCCAGCAGCAAGAGATGGTCTAGCAATGAGCAGTTCTTC. Translated: CASSKRWSSNEQFF.

The J gene is TRBJ2-3, the V gene TRBV6-1, with 10 nucleotides matching TRBD2. The CDR3 length is 15 residues. Germline V lookup: CDR1 MNHNS, CDR2 SASEGT. J was trimmed by 0 bases and V by 5 bases; bases with no gene match: 2. Here the CDR3 DNA reads TGTGCCAGCAGTAAGCGGGGGGGAAGCACAGATACGCAGTATTTT. Translating gives CASSKRGGSTDTQYF.

This chain uses TRBV5-1 with TRBJ2-1; the D gene is possibly TRBD2 (5 bases). Germline V CDR1 and CDR2: SGHRS, YFSETQ. V was cut by 3 bases and J by 9 bases, with 7 bases left in between. CDR3 length equals 11 residues. CDR3 DNA sequence: TGCGCCAGCAGCTCCCGGGGTGAGCAGTTCTTC. This translates into CASSSRGEQFF.

The chain employs TRBV15 and TRBJ2-3, with D hard to call. V lost 0 bases and J 4 bases, leaving 5 bases between the germline ends. From germline, CDR1 is LNHNV and CDR2 YYDKDF (reference sequence). The CDR3 length is 13 residues. In DNA form, the CDR3 reads TGTGCCACCAGCAGAGACCTCCCAGATACGCAGTATTTT. Its protein is CATSRDLPDTQYF.

The V call is TRBV2, the J call TRBJ2-5; TRBD2 matches at 8 bases. The CDR3 consists of 13 residues. J was trimmed by 11 bases and V by 9 bases; bases with no gene match: 14. Looked up from germline, CDR1 is SNHLY and CDR2 is FYNNEI. CDR3 sequence: CASERAGGREQYF. The CDR3, as DNA: TGTGCCAGTGAGAGGGCGGGAGGTAGGGAGCAGTACTTC.

The chain uses TRBV25-1 and TRBJ1-1; 11 bases line up with TRBD1. The junction had 4 bases not matched to a gene; V was cut back by 1 base and J by 12 bases. This CDR3 is built from 13 residues. The germline V gene has CDR1 MGHDK and CDR2 SYGVNS. CDR3 protein: CASSEWDRGTSFF. For the CDR3, the DNA is TGTGCCAGCAGTGAATGGGACAGGGGGACGTCTTTCTTT.